This TCR beta chain was profiled in a study of T-cell reconstitution after alpha-beta-depleted transplantation in children. The authors prepared the TCRbeta library with unique molecular identifiers. Using its own MiXCR run on the PCR reads, TCRdb lists one record per CDR3 protein. The data hold hundreds of thousands of distinct CDR3 sequences, with around 12% observed a single time. Material: PBMCs, obtained before TCRalphabeta/CD19-depleted stem cell transplant. The source of this sequence is a girl aged 2 to 9 with congenital amegakaryocytic thrombocytopenia, due to receive a stem cell transplant.

CDR3 protein: CASSRRGASGYNEQFF. Written as DNA, the CDR3 is TGTGCCAGCAGCCGCAGGGGGGCTAGCGGATACAATGAGCAGTTCTTC. This chain links TRBV11-2 with TRBJ2-1; TRBD1 or TRBD2 may be the D gene (7 bases each). The CDR3 length is 16 residues. CDR1 is SGHAT, CDR2 FQNNGV, per germline. V dropped 5 bases and J dropped 4 bases, with 18 bases sitting between them.